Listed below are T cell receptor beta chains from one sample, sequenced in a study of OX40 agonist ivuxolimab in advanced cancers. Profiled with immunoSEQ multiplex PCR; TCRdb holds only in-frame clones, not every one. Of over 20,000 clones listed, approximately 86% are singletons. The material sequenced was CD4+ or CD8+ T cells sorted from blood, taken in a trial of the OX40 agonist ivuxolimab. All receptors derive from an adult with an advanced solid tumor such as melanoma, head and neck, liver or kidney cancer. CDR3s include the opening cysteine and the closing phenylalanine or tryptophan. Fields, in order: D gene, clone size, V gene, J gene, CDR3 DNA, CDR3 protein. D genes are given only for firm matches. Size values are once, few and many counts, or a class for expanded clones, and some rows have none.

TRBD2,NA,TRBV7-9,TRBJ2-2,TGTGCCAGCAGCTTTCTTCTAGCGGGAGGGGACACCGGGGAGCTGTTTTTT,CASSFLLAGGDTGELFF
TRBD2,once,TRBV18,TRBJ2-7,TGTGCCAGCTCACCGGAAGCGGGAGGCCTTTACTACGAGCAGTACTTC,CASSPEAGGLYYEQYF
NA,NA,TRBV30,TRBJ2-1,TGTGCCTGGAGCCGGGCGGGCAACTCCTACAATGAGCAGTTCTTC,CAWSRAGNSYNEQFF
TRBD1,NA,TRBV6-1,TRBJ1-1,TGTGCCAGCAGTGAGGACAGGGGATATACTGAAGCTTTCTTT,CASSEDRGYTEAFF
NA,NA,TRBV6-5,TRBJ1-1,TGTGCCAGCAGTTACTACAGGTCGTTAACTGAAGCTTTCTTT,CASSYYRSLTEAFF
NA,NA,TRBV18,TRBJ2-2,TGTGCCAGCTCACCACTGTTCGCTGCCGGGGAGCTGTTTTTT,CASSPLFAAGELFF
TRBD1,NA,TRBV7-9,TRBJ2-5,TGTGCCAGCAGCCGGACAGGGTACCAAGAGACCCAGTACTTC,CASSRTGYQETQYF
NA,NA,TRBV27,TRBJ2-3,TGTGCCAGCTCGGCCGTGGGCTCTAGCACAGATACGCAGTATTTT,CASSAVGSSTDTQYF
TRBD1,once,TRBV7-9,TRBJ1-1,TGTGCCAGCAGCTTAGAAGGGTACAGGGGCCGGACTGAAGCTTTCTTT,CASSLEGYRGRTEAFF
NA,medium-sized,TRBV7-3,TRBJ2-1,TGTGCCAGCAGCTTAGAGACCTCCGGTGAGCAGTTCTTC,CASSLETSGEQFF
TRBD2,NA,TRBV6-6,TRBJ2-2,TGTGCCAGCAGTCGGGGCGGGGGTACCGGGGAGCTGTTTTTT,CASSRGGGTGELFF
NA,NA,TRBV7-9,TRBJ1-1,TGTGCCAGCAGCTTAGGCTTAGCGTGGGAGAATGAAGCTTTCTTT,CASSLGLAWENEAFF
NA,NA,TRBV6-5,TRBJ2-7,TGTGCCAGCAGTTACGGAGGAGGGGGCAACTACGAGCAGTACTTC,CASSYGGGGNYEQYF
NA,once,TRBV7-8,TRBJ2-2,TGTGCCAGCAGCGTAGGGGGATGGACGGCGAACACCGGGGAGCTGTTTTTT,CASSVGGWTANTGELFF
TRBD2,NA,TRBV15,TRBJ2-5,TGTGCCACCAGCACGATCAGGACTAGCGCCCAAGAGACCCAGTACTTC,CATSTIRTSAQETQYF
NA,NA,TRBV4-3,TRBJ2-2,TGCGCCAGCAGCCAAGACTCCTTTCGGGGAGGTCGCTACACCGGGGAGCTGTTTTTT,CASSQDSFRGGRYTGELFF
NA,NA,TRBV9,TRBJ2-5,TGTGCCAGCAGCGTGCTGGGCGGGATCCAAGAGACCCAGTACTTC,CASSVLGGIQETQYF
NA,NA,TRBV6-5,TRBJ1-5,TGTGCCAGCAGTTACGGGACACCTTATAGCAATCAGCCCCAGCATTTT,CASSYGTPYSNQPQHF
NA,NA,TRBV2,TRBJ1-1,TGTGCCAGCAGTGAAAGGAGCCCGACAGTGATGAACACTGAAGCTTTCTTT,CASSERSPTVMNTEAFF
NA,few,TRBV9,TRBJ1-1,TGTGCCAGCAGCGTAGGATCAGACACTGAAGCTTTCTTT,CASSVGSDTEAFF
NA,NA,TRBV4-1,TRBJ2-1,TGCGCCAGCAGCCAAGCCCAGGGGTTGGGGAATGAGCAGTTCTTC,CASSQAQGLGNEQFF
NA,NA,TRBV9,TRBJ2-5,TGTGCCAGCAGCGTAGAAGGCGTTGAAGAGACCCAGTACTTC,CASSVEGVEETQYF
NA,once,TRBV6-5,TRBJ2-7,TGTGCCAGCAGTTACTCGGGACAACACAACGAGCAGTACTTC,CASSYSGQHNEQYF